A single sample is the source of the 9 T cell receptor beta chains below, sequenced in a study of human T cells and chemical hapten exposure. Time point meaning: patch test 1, 2 weeks after DPC sensitization. Treatment reported: therapeutic diphenylcyclopropenone sensitization with weekly scalp DPC. Each CDR3 protein is one row after TCRdb ran MiXCR on the RACE reads. The profile shows 70,000 to 80,000 distinct CDR3 sequences, around a third of them singletons. This material consisted of whole blood, taken in connection with sensitization to the hapten diphenylcyclopropenone (DPC). All receptors come from a man aged 40-49 years with alopecia areata. Some clones in this sample may be carry-over from other donors' samples.

The rearrangement joins TRBV14 to TRBJ1-2; possible D gene TRBD1, 5 bases. The germline V gene has CDR1 SGHDN and CDR2 FVKESK. The V end was cut by 0 bases, the J end by 10 bases, with 15 bases between. This CDR3 is 14 amino acids long. CDR3 sequence reads: CASSQDSRVGTYTF. DNA of the CDR3: TGTGCCAGCAGCCAAGATTCCAGGGTCGGAACCTACACCTTC.

This chain uses TRBV24-1 with TRBJ2-7; D perhaps matches TRBD2 (5 bases). V dropped 10 bases and J dropped 4 bases, with 10 bases sitting between them. Germline values: CDR1 KGHDR, CDR2 SFDVKD. This CDR3 has 11 residues. CDR3 sequence: CATRTGYEQYF. CDR3 DNA sequence: TGTGCCACTAGGACTGGTTACGAGCAGTACTTC.

A few counts support this clonotype. DNA for the CDR3: TGTGCCAGCAGTGCCGGGCAGGCAAGACAGCCCCAGCATTTT. Its protein product is CASSAGQARQPQHF. The chain joins TRBV6-5 to TRBJ1-5; D unclear. The CDR3 has 14 residues. Germline V CDR1 and CDR2: MNHEY, SVGAGI. V dropped 5 bases and J dropped 7 bases, with 15 bases sitting between them.

Of note for this clonotype: Germline is not matched at one junction end, which may reflect a read error. The rearrangement links TRBV15 to TRBJ2-3; 7 bases map to TRBD1. From germline, CDR1 is LNHNV and CDR2 YYDKDF (reference sequence). The CDR3 loop spans 12 amino acids. CDR3 loop: CATSRDGQVGNF. DNA for the CDR3: TGTGCCACCAGCAGAGACGGACAGGTCGGGAATTTT.

This clonotype was seen ten or more times. The rearrangement joins TRBV20-1 to TRBJ2-7, with TRBD1 matching over 9 bases. Germline V gene data show CDR1 as DFQATT and CDR2 as SNEGSKA (reference sequence). This CDR3 is 15 amino acids long. J lost 2 bases, V lost 5 bases, and 10 bases had no gene match. CDR3 in DNA: TGCAGTGCTTGCAGCCCGGACAGGGGACCCTACGAGCAGTACTTC. It encodes CSACSPDRGPYEQYF.

This chain joins TRBV25-1 and TRBJ2-7; 10 positions agree with TRBD2. The CDR3 is 17 residues long. CDR1 is MGHDK, CDR2 SYGVNS, per germline. J lost 4 bases, V lost 6 bases, and 15 bases had no gene match. CDR3 in amino acids: CASSPPRTSGKSYEQYF. CDR3 nucleotide sequence: TGTGCCAGCAGCCCACCCAGGACTAGCGGTAAATCGTACGAGCAGTACTTC.

There are a few counts of this clonotype. The chain combines TRBV10-1 with TRBJ1-5, with no clear D. V was cut by 5 bases and J by 0 bases, with 11 bases left in between. Germline CDR1 WNHNN, CDR2 SYGVQD (reference sequence). This CDR3 contains 15 residues. CDR3 loop: CASSPPIFSNQPQHF. The CDR3, as DNA: TGCGCCAGCAGTCCCCCCATTTTTAGCAATCAGCCCCAGCATTTT.

In this sample, this clonotype turned up a few times. The J gene is TRBJ1-1, the V gene TRBV2; TRBD1 matches at 8 bases. This CDR3 has 15 amino acids. V was clipped by 5 bases and J by 1 base; unmatched bases: 6. Germline V lookup: CDR1 SNHLY, CDR2 FYNNEI. Here the CDR3 reads CASSYWTGTNTEAFF. CDR3 coding DNA: TGTGCCAGCAGTTACTGGACAGGGACGAACACTGAAGCTTTCTTT. Full variable domain (rest looked up from reference TRBV2 and TRBJ1-1): EPEVTQTPSHQVTQMGQEVILRCVPISNHLYFYWYRQILGQKVEFLVSFYNNEISEKSEIFDDQFSVERPDGSNFTLKIRSTKLEDSAMYFCASSYWTGTNTEAFFGQGTRLTVV.

The chain joins TRBV20-1 to TRBJ2-7; D could derive from TRBD1 or TRBD2 (7 bases each). V was shortened by 5 bases and J by 5 bases, with 16 bases between the two germline ends. The germline V gene has CDR1 DFQATT and CDR2 SNEGSKA (reference sequence). This CDR3 comprises 13 residues. The CDR3 DNA sequence: TGCAGTGCTCCAAAACAGGGGAGGGACGAGCAGTACTTC. Residues: CSAPKQGRDEQYF.